A single sample gave rise to the 9 T cell receptor beta chains below, sequenced in a study of technical replicates of blood from a handful of donors. The method was immunoSEQ multiplex PCR; TCRdb's version includes in-frame clones alone and lacks a portion of them. The profile shows around 16,000 clones, 82% of them singletons. The sequencing input was PBMCs. The source is a human donor in good health. Some clones in this sample may be carry-over from other donors' samples.

The chain couples TRBV18 to TRBJ2-7, with TRBD1 identical over 7 bases. Germline CDR1 KGHSH, CDR2 LQKENI. CDR3 length equals 15 residues. V shed 2 bases, J shed 2 bases, and the junction held 6 bases outside the gene matches. CDR3 in amino acids: CASSPSFQGAYEQYF. CDR3 sequence (DNA): TGTGCCAGCTCACCATCTTTCCAGGGGGCCTACGAGCAGTACTTC.

The chain links TRBV29-1 to TRBJ1-1; a weak D match, TRBD1 (6 bases). Trimming took off 5 bases at V and 1 base at J, with 8 bases between the two ends. This CDR3 has 12 residues. Germline V gene data show CDR1 as SQVTM and CDR2 as ANQGSEA. Written as DNA, the CDR3 is TGCAGCGTTCCGACAGGGAACACTGAAGCTTTCTTT. Translation gives CSVPTGNTEAFF.

Of note for this clone: This same CDR3 is encoded by further DNA sequences in the sample. The CDR3 DNA reads as TGTGCCAGCAGTGGACTCTCTGGGGCCAACGTCCTGACTTTC. Its translation: CASSGLSGANVLTF. The chain couples TRBV2 to TRBJ2-6; no firm D call. There are 14 residues in the CDR3. Trimming left V 4 bases short and J 0 bases short, with 4 bases between. Germline CDR1 and CDR2: SNHLY and FYNNEI.

The chain joins TRBV10-2 to TRBJ2-5; 7 nucleotides line up with TRBD1. The J call may be faulty, since TRBJ2-7 better matches the DNA end. Germline V gene sequence: CDR1 WSHSY, CDR2 SAAADI. CDR3 length equals 15 residues. CDR3 protein: CASRTGFDASYEQYF. DNA of the CDR3: TGCGCCAGCAGGACAGGGTTTGACGCCTCCTACGAGCAGTACTTC.

V and J are TRBV19 and TRBJ2-3; 9 nucleotides align to TRBD2. J gave up 2 bases and V 0 bases, and 6 bases lay outside the gene matches. The V gene's germline CDR1 is LNHDA and CDR2 SQIVND (reference sequence). This CDR3 contains 17 residues. CDR3 region: CASSIDRGTSSTDTQYF. For the CDR3, the DNA is TGTGCCAGTAGTATAGATCGGGGGACTAGCTCCACAGATACGCAGTATTTT.

V and J are TRBV5-6 and TRBJ2-7, with 9 bases fitting TRBD2. There are 14 residues in the CDR3. Trimming at V came to 10 bases and at J to 5 bases, leaving 13 bases not matched to a gene. Germline loops: CDR1 SGHDT, CDR2 YYEEEE. The CDR3 DNA sequence: TGTGCCTCCCTCCAAAGGGGGACTAGCAACGAGCAGTACTTC. Protein sequence: CASLQRGTSNEQYF.

V usage is TRBV6-5 and J usage is TRBJ1-1, with D unclear. Trimming stripped 5 bases from V and 5 bases from J, with 18 bases between. The germline gives CDR1 MNHEY, CDR2 SVGAGI. CDR3 length equals 15 residues. The CDR3 DNA sequence: TGTGCCAGCAGTCCCCTGCTGGGCAAAAAAACTGAAGCTTTCTTT. It yields the protein CASSPLLGKKTEAFF.

This chain joins TRBV30 and TRBJ2-7; no definite D call. The ends were cut back, 5 bases at V and 6 bases at J, with 8 bases in the middle. Per germline, CDR1 GTSNPN and CDR2 SVGIG (reference sequence). The CDR3 spans 10 residues. The CDR3 sequence: CAWAHIEQYF. CDR3 DNA: TGTGCCTGGGCCCACATCGAGCAGTACTTC.

The chain has TRBV4-1 and TRBJ1-2; TRBD1 matches 8 bases. The CDR3 consists of 14 residues. Germline V gene lookup returns CDR1 MGHRA and CDR2 YSYEKL. V trimming: 0 bases; J trimming: 3 bases; junction bases outside the gene matches: 0. This CDR3 reads CASSQETGDYGYTF. In DNA form, the CDR3 reads TGCGCCAGCAGCCAAGAGACAGGGGACTATGGCTACACCTTC.